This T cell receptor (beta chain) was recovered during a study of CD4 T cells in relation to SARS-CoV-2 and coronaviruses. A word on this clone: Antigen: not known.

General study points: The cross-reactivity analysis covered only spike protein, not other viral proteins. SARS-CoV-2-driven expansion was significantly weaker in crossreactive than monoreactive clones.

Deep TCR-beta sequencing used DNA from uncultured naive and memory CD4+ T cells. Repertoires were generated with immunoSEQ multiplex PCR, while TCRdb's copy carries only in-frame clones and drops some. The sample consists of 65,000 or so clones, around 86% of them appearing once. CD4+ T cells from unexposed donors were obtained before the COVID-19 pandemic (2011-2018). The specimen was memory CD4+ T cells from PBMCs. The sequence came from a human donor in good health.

CDR3 sequence reads: CASSDSIFNSGNTIYF. The CDR3, as DNA: TGTGCCAGCAGCGACAGTATTTTTAACTCTGGAAACACCATATATTTT. The chain combines TRBV6-6 with TRBJ1-3, with a tentative D call TRBD1 (5 bases). Trimming stripped 6 bases from V and 0 bases from J, with 15 bases between. This CDR3 comprises 16 residues. Germline V gene lookup returns CDR1 MNHNY and CDR2 SVGAGI (reference sequence).